These 27 T cell receptor beta chains originate from one sample sequenced in a study of T cells in women clearing cervical HPV infection. Method: immunoSEQ multiplex PCR; TCRdb's copy keeps in-frame clones and lacks some. This sample's clone table lists approximately 15,000 clones. The sequenced sample consisted of blood buffy coat. The source is a woman aged 18-70 years with a cervical HPV16 infection that either progressed to CIN3+ or cleared (not recorded which).

With respect to this clone: The DNA ends 3 residues before the CDR3 does, and the rest of the CDR3 is filled in from the germline J gene. The chain carries TRBV20-1 and TRBJ2-3, with TRBD2 identical over 7 bases. The V gene end was trimmed by 2 bases and the J gene end by 0 bases; junction bases not matched to a gene: 5. This CDR3 spans 15 amino acids. The germline V gene has CDR1 DFQATT and CDR2 SNEGSKA (reference sequence). The part of the CDR3 DNA that was read is TGCAGTGCTAGACAAGCGGGGCGCAGCACAGATACG. As protein: CSARQAGRSTDT. The whole CDR3 sequence is CSARQAGRSTDTQYF.

About this clone: The read falls 3 residues short of the CDR3 end, and the missing part is taken from the germline J gene. The chain combines TRBV5-1 with TRBJ2-7; a possible D gene is TRBD1 (6 bases). CDR1 is SGHRS and CDR2 is YFSETQ in the germline V gene. The CDR3 length is 14 residues. The V and J ends lost 2 bases and 6 bases respectively, with 15 bases between them. CDR3 DNA (partial): TGCGCCAGCAGCTTTAACCCAGGGGTCGGCGAG. This encodes CASSFNPGVGE. The whole CDR3 sequence is CASSFNPGVGEQYF.

As for this clone: The read terminates 3 residues before the CDR3 end, so the remaining end is supplied by the germline J gene. The chain carries TRBV20-1 and TRBJ2-2, with 12 bases aligning to TRBD2. Germline V gives CDR1 DFQATT, CDR2 SNEGSKA (reference sequence). The CDR3 is 16 amino acids. Trimming removed 5 bases from V and 5 bases from J; junction bases left unmatched: 9. The CDR3 region is CSASQGTSGLTGELFF. The DNA read from the CDR3 is TGCAGTGCTTCTCAGGGGACTAGCGGGTTAACCGGGGAG.

Details on this clone: The read comes to an end 3 residues before the CDR3 does, leaving the germline J gene to fill in the end. J is TRBJ2-7 and V is TRBV9; D is perhaps TRBD1 or TRBD2 (5 bases each). The CDR3 totals 19 residues. V lost 4 bases and J 0 bases, leaving 26 bases between the germline ends. Germline V lookup: CDR1 SGDLS, CDR2 YYNGEE. CDR3 DNA (partial): TGTGCCAGCAGCCCTCAAATGGGGCGAGGGTCCCTTAGCTCCTACGAG. This translates into CASSPQMGRGSLSSYE. The entire CDR3 reads CASSPQMGRGSLSSYEQYF.

Details on this clone: Read coverage stops 3 residues before the CDR3 terminus; the germline J gene supplies the remainder. The V call is TRBV10-2, the J call TRBJ2-5, with D perhaps matching TRBD2 (7 bases). The CDR3 contains 15 residues. Looked up from germline, CDR1 is WSHSY and CDR2 is SAAADI. The CDR3 DNA, read in part, is TGCGCCAGCAGTGTGGGGGCGGGGGATGGAGATACC. Translating it yields CASSVGAGDGDT. The full CDR3 is CASSVGAGDGDTQYF.

As to this clone: The read ends 3 residues before the CDR3 terminus; that terminus is restored from the germline J gene. The gene calls are TRBV11-3 and TRBJ1-2; 7 bases are a match to TRBD1. CDR1 is SGHNT, CDR2 YENEEA, per germline. The CDR3 length is 14 residues. The CDR3 bases that were read are TGTGCCAGCAGCCGACAGGGAGACGCTGGGGAC. This sequence encodes CASSRQGDAGD. The entire CDR3 protein reads CASSRQGDAGDYTF.

As concerns this clone: With the read ending 3 residues before the CDR3 end, the germline J gene is used to fill in that end. This chain joins TRBV7-6 and TRBJ1-1, with 8 bases fitting TRBD1. The CDR3 runs to 14 residues. In germline, CDR1 is SGHVS, CDR2 FNYEAQ. With V trimmed by 3 bases and J by 0 bases, 0 bases remained unmatched. The CDR3 region is CASSLTGVNTEAFF. The DNA read from the CDR3 is TGTGCCAGCAGCTTGACAGGGGTGAACACTGAA.

With respect to this clone: The read finishes 3 residues shy of the CDR3 end, and the germline J gene is used to complete it. The chain recombines TRBV7-3 with TRBJ2-7; a weak D match, TRBD1 (5 bases). The CDR3 is made up of 13 amino acids. The germline V gene encodes CDR1 SGHTA and CDR2 FQGTGA. Trimming pared 1 base from V and 6 bases from J, leaving 10 bases between. Partial CDR3 DNA: TGTGCCAGCAGCTTAATCCAGGGCGGCGAG. This encodes CASSLIQGGE. The full CDR3 sequence reads CASSLIQGGEQYF.

Regarding this clone: The CDR3 end is not reached by the read, which stops 3 residues before it; the germline J gene fills it in. The chain uses TRBV14 and TRBJ2-7; possible D gene TRBD1, 6 bases. Germline V gene sequence: CDR1 SGHDN, CDR2 FVKESK. The CDR3 is made up of 16 amino acids. The V and J ends lost 2 bases and 4 bases respectively, with 18 bases between them. The CDR3 loop is CASSQQQGLSAYEQYF. The DNA read from the CDR3 is TGTGCCAGCAGCCAACAACAGGGTCTAAGCGCGTACGAG.

Concerning this clone itself: The germline gene is not matched at one end of the junction; a read error may be the cause. The read stops 3 residues short of the end of the CDR3; the missing end is completed from the germline J gene. The rearrangement links TRBV10-3 to TRBJ2-3; 12 bases agree with TRBD2. Germline CDR1 is ENHRY and CDR2 is SYGVKD. The CDR3 extends over 18 amino acids. This CDR3 reads CAISERLAGGPATETQYF. Incomplete CDR3 DNA: TGTGCCATCAGTGAGAGGCTAGCGGGGGGGCCCGCTACAGAGACG.

CDR3 DNA (partial): TGTGCCAGTACCCACAGGGCAACTAATGAAAAA. Amino acid sequence: CASTHRATNEK. The whole CDR3 protein reads CASTHRATNEKLFF. The chain has TRBV19 and TRBJ1-4; possible D gene TRBD1, 6 bases. The read ends 3 residues before the CDR3 terminus; that terminus is restored from the germline J gene. V lost 7 bases to trimming and J lost 0 bases, with 9 bases between them. Germline CDR1 and CDR2: LNHDA and SQIVND (reference sequence). The CDR3 totals 14 residues.

On this clone: The CDR3 end falls 3 residues outside the read, so it is completed with the germline J gene. The V and J genes are TRBV10-3 and TRBJ1-1; TRBD1 is a possible D gene (5 bases). This CDR3 spans 15 amino acids. Germline values: CDR1 ENHRY, CDR2 SYGVKD. The covered CDR3 bases are TGTGCCATCAGTAAGACTAGCGGGGGAACCGATACG. It yields the protein CAISKTSGGTDT. The whole CDR3 sequence is CAISKTSGGTDTAFF.

Notes on this clone: From the germline J gene comes the end of the CDR3, since the read stops 3 residues before it. The chain has TRBV2 and TRBJ1-1; D not resolved. Germline values: CDR1 SNHLY, CDR2 FYNNEI. The CDR3 has 13 residues. Between the trimmed V and J ends, which lost 3 bases and 3 bases, there was a span of 8 bases. The CDR3 bases that were read are TGTGCCAGCAGTGATTCGTTCGACACTGAA. Protein: CASSDSFDTE. In full, the CDR3 reads CASSDSFDTEAFF. The entire variable domain, with the rest obtained from reference TRBV2 and TRBJ1-1, is as follows: EPEVTQTPSHQVTQMGQEVILRCVPISNHLYFYWYRQILGQKVEFLVSFYNNEISEKSEIFDDQFSVERPDGSNFTLKIRSTKLEDSAMYFCASSDSFDTEAFFGQGTRLTVV.

Comment on this clone: The missing CDR3 end, 3 residues past where the read stops, is filled in from the germline J gene. The chain is built from TRBV10-2 and TRBJ2-3; 8 positions agree with TRBD2. The CDR3 has 15 residues. Trimming at V came to 2 bases and at J to 0 bases, leaving 1 base not matched to a gene. Germline lookup yields CDR1 WSHSY and CDR2 SAAADI. The CDR3 DNA, read in part, is TGCGCCAGCAGTGAGGTAGCGGGGAGCACAGATACG. Translated: CASSEVAGSTDT. The whole CDR3 protein is CASSEVAGSTDTQYF.

A note on this clone: Read data end 3 residues before the CDR3 end; the end is taken from the germline J gene. The chain combines TRBV20-1 with TRBJ2-3; no clear D. V was pared by 5 bases and J by 0 bases, with 9 bases between. Germline V lookup: CDR1 DFQATT, CDR2 SNEGSKA (reference sequence). The CDR3 totals 13 residues. The CDR3 DNA, read in part, is TGCAGTGCTGTAAGGGCTAGCACAGATACG. Amino acid sequence: CSAVRASTDT. In full, the CDR3 is CSAVRASTDTQYF.

About this clone: The CDR3 end lies 3 residues beyond the end of the read and is filled in from the germline J gene. The chain carries TRBV19 and TRBJ2-3; D is possibly TRBD2 (7 bases). The CDR3 length is 14 residues. CDR1 is LNHDA and CDR2 is SQIVND in the germline V gene (reference sequence). The chain's CDR3 is CATTGRGGDQPQYF. The CDR3 DNA, read in part, is TGTGCCACCACCGGAAGGGGGGGCGATCAGCCG. Supplemented by reference TRBV19 and TRBJ2-3, the full variable domain reads DGGITQSPKYLFRKEGQNVTLSCEQNLNHDAMYWYRQDPGQGLRLIYYSQIVNDFQKGDIAEGYSVSREKKESFPLTVTSAQKNPTAFYLCATTGRGGDQPQYFGPGTRLTVL.

Points on this clone: The CDR3 end falls 3 residues outside the read, so it is completed with the germline J gene. The V and J genes are TRBV5-1 and TRBJ2-3; D may be TRBD1 (5 bases). The CDR3 totals 14 residues. Germline assignment: CDR1 SGHRS and CDR2 YFSETQ. Trimming shortened V by 0 bases and J by 2 bases, and 7 bases separated the two germline ends. CDR3 DNA, as far as it was read: TGCGCCAGCAGCTTGGGACAGATCACAGATACG. Its protein is CASSLGQITDT. The entire CDR3 is CASSLGQITDTQYF.

About this clone itself: The read finishes 3 residues shy of the CDR3 end, and the germline J gene is used to complete it. This chain joins TRBV19 and TRBJ2-4, with D possibly matching TRBD1 (6 bases). Looked up from germline, CDR1 is LNHDA and CDR2 is SQIVND (reference sequence). The CDR3 has 16 residues. The CDR3 loop is CASSVPGQQYYYGQYF. The CDR3 DNA, read in part, is TGTGCCAGTAGCGTCCCCGGACAGCAGTACTACTATGGT.

As concerns this clone: The CDR3 end is not reached by the read, which stops 3 residues before it; the germline J gene fills it in. The chain carries TRBV2 and TRBJ2-3; maybe TRBD2 (6 bases). The CDR3 has 12 amino acids. Germline CDR1 SNHLY, CDR2 FYNNEI. The chain's CDR3 is CASRRLGQPQYF. The CDR3 DNA, read in part, is TGTGCCAGCAGGAGACTAGGGCAGCCG.

Concerning this clone itself: The read comes to an end 3 residues before the CDR3 does, leaving the germline J gene to fill in the end. The rearrangement uses TRBV12-3 or TRBV12-4 and TRBJ1-4, with 10 positions matching TRBD1. This CDR3 is built from 14 residues. The V and J ends lost 7 bases and 10 bases, in that order; junction bases with no gene match: 9. The CDR3 protein is CASTWTGGGGKLFF. The covered CDR3 bases are TGTGCCAGCACCTGGACAGGGGGAGGTGGAAAA.

CDR3 DNA (partial): TGTGCCAGCTCACGCGGGACAGGGGATTCACCG. Residues: CASSRGTGDSP. The whole CDR3 sequence reads CASSRGTGDSPLFF. The rearrangement joins TRBV18 to TRBJ2-2, with 10 bases identical to TRBD1. The read terminates 3 residues ahead of where the CDR3 ends, so the germline J gene completes it. The CDR3 is 14 residues long. Germline V gene sequence: CDR1 KGHSH, CDR2 LQKENI.

CDR3 bases read: TGCGCCAGCAGCCTAAACAGGGTCGTTGGAACAGATACG. Protein sequence: CASSLNRVVGTDT. The whole CDR3 protein reads CASSLNRVVGTDTQYF. J is TRBJ2-3 and V is TRBV4-1; D might be TRBD1 (6 bases). Read coverage stops 3 residues before the CDR3 terminus; the germline J gene supplies the remainder. The V gene lost 4 bases and the J gene lost 3 bases, with 17 bases spanning the gap. This CDR3 contains 16 residues. Germline CDR1 reads MGHRA; CDR2 reads YSYEKL.

Concerning this clone itself: The read comes to an end 3 residues before the CDR3 does, leaving the germline J gene to fill in the end. The chain uses TRBV5-4 and TRBJ2-1; 11 nucleotides agree with TRBD1. V dropped 4 bases and J dropped 4; count of bases not matched to a gene: 4. From germline, CDR1 is SGHNT and CDR2 YYREEE (reference sequence). The CDR3 sequence is 15 residues long. The CDR3 bases that were read are TGTGCCAGCAGCCGGGACAGGGGGGTATACAATGAG. Encoded protein: CASSRDRGVYNE. The full-length CDR3 reads as CASSRDRGVYNEQFF.

The CDR3 region is CASSERQTPYGYTF. The part of the CDR3 DNA that was read is TGTGCCAGCAGTGAGCGACAGACTCCCTATGGC. The chain links TRBV6-1 to TRBJ1-2; D perhaps matches TRBD1 (5 bases). The read ends 3 residues shy of where the CDR3 ends; the end is completed using the germline J gene. Deletions cut 3 bases from V and 4 bases from J, with 12 bases between. CDR1 is MNHNS, CDR2 SASEGT, per germline. This CDR3 comprises 14 residues.

On this clone: The read falls 3 residues short of the CDR3 end, and the missing part is taken from the germline J gene. This chain connects TRBV29-1 to TRBJ2-7, with D maybe TRBD1 (6 bases). CDR3 length equals 12 residues. The V gene lost 6 bases and the J gene lost 0 bases, with 9 bases spanning the gap. Germline CDR1 SQVTM, CDR2 ANQGSEA. The CDR3 sequence is CSVRDNSYEQYF. The sequenced CDR3 bases are TGCAGCGTCCGGGACAACTCCTACGAG.

This clone counts as medium-sized by frequency. The read gets to within 3 residues of the CDR3 end, and the germline J gene fills in the rest. V is TRBV19 and J is TRBJ2-4; perhaps TRBD2 as D (5 bases). The length of the CDR3 is 14 residues. Germline CDR1 reads LNHDA; CDR2 reads SQIVND (reference sequence). Trimming shortened V by 7 bases and J by 9 bases, and 19 bases separated the two germline ends. The CDR3 here is CASTGEAGHPIQYF. The DNA read from the CDR3 is TGTGCCAGTACCGGCGAGGCGGGTCATCCCATT.

Of note for this clone: Sequencing ends 3 residues short of the CDR3 end; the germline J gene provides the rest. V is TRBV20-1 and J is TRBJ2-7, with TRBD1 matching over 7 bases. The CDR3 spans 13 residues. J lost 2 bases, V lost 3 bases, and 4 bases had no gene match. The germline gives CDR1 DFQATT, CDR2 SNEGSKA (reference sequence). The CDR3: CSASGQVTYEQYF. The CDR3 DNA, read in part, is TGCAGTGCTAGCGGACAGGTCACCTACGAG.